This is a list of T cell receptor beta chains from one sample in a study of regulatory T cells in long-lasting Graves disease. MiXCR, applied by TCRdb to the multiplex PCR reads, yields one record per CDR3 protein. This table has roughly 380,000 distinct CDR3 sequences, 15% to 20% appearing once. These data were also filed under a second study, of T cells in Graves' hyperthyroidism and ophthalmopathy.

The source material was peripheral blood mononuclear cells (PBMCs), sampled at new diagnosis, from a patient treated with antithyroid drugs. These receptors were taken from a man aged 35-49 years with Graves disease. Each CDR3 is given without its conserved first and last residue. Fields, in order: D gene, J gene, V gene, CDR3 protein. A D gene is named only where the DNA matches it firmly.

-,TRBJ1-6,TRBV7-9,ASGTGSPYNSPLH
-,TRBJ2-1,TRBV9,ASSTQRGGAGNEQF
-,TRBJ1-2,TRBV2,ASSQSDGYT
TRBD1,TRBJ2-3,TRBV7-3,ASSLDRSRTDTQY
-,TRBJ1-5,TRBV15,ATSLNKESTQPQH
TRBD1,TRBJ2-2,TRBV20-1,SARDREDFTGELF
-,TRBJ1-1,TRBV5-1,ASSLAGGVPTEAF
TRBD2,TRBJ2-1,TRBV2,ASSVSGGASNEQF
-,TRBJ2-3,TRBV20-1,SASIRASRDTQY
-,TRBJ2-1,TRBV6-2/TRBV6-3,ASSPQLSSYNEQF
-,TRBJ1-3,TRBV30,AWRTRGLRNTIY
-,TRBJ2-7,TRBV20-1,SARTARAGESYEQY
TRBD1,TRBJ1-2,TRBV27,ASRTGGYGYT
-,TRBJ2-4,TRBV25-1,ASSEFIGNIQY
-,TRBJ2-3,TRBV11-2,ASSLDASSTDTQY
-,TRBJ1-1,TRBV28,ASSSPPGTEAF
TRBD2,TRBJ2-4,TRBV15,ATAGGVGNIQY
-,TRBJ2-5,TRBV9,ASSVGQQETQY
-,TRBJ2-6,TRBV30,AWQVGVSGANVLT
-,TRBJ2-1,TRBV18,ASSPQGGSYNEQF
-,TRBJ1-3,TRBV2,ASSRILVSGNTIY
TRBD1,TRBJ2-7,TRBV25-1,ASRGTGSTDEQY
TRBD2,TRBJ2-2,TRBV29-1,SVRFLAGRHTGELF
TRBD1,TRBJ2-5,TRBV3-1,ASSQVTGGVGTQY
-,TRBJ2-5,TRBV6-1,ASWSWTEQETQY
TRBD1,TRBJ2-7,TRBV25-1,ASSRGLWQY
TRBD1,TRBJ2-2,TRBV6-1,ASNLPGQGVSGELF
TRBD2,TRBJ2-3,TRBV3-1,ASSLSGGFTPTDTQY
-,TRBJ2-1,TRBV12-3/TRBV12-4,ASSLGPIPSYNEQF
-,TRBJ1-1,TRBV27,ASSWRGKGTEAF
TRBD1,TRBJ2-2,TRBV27,ASSSGTGHSNTGELF
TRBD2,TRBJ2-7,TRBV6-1,ASRRRLAGSYEQY